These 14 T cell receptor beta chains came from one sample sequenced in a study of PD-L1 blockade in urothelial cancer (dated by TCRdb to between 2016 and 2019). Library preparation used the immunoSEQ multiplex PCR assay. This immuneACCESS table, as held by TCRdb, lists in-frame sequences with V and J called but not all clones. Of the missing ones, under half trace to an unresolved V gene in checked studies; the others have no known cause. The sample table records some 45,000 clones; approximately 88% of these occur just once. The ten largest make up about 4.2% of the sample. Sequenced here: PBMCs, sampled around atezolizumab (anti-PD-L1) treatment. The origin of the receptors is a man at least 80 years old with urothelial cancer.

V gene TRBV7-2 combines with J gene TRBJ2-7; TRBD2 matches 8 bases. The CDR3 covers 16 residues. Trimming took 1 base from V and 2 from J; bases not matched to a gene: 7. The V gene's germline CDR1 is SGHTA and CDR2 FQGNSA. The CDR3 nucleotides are TGTGCCAGCAGCTTAGGGGCTAGCGGGTTTCCCTACGAGCAGTACTTC. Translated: CASSLGASGFPYEQYF.

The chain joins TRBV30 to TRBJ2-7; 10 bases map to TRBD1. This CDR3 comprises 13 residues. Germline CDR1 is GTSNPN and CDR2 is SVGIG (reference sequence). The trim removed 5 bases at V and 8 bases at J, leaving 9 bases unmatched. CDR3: CAWDSGTGAKQYF. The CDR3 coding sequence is TGTGCCTGGGACTCCGGGACAGGGGCAAAGCAGTACTTC.

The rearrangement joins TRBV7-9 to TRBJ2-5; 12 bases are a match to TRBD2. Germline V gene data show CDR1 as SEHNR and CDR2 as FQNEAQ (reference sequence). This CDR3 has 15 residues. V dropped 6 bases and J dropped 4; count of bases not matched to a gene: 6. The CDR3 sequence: CASSSRTSGIETQYF. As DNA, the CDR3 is TGTGCCAGCAGTTCTCGGACTAGCGGGATAGAGACCCAGTACTTC.

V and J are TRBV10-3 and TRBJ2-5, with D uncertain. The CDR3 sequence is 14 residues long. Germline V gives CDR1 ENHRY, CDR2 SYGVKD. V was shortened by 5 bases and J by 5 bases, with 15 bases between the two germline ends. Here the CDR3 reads CAISSSGFQETQYF. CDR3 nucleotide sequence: TGTGCCATCAGTTCCTCCGGGTTCCAGGAGACCCAGTACTTC.

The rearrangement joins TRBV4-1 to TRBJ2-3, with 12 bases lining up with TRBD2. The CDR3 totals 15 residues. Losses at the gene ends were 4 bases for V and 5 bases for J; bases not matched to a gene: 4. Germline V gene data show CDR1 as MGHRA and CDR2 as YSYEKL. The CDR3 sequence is CASSLPGLAGDTQYF. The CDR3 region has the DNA TGCGCCAGCAGCCTTCCGGGACTAGCGGGAGATACGCAGTATTTT.

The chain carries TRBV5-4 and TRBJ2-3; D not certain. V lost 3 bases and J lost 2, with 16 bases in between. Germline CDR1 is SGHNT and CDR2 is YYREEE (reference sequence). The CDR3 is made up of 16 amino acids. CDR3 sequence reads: CASSSYTSLVTDTQYF. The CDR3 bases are TGTGCCAGCAGCTCGTACACATCCCTTGTCACAGATACGCAGTATTTT.

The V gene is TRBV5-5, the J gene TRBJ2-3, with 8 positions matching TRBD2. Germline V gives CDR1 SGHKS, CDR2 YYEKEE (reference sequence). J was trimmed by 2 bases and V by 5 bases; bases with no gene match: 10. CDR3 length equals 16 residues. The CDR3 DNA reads TGTGCCAGCAGGTCGACTAGCGAGGAGCTCACAGATACGCAGTATTTT. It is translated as CASRSTSEELTDTQYF.

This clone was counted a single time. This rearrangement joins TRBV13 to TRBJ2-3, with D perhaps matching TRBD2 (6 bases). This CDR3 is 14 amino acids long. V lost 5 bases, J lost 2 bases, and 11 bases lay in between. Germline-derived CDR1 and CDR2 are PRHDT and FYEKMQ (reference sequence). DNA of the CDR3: TGTGCCAGCAGCCGCGGGACTCTCACAGATACGCAGTATTTT. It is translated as CASSRGTLTDTQYF.

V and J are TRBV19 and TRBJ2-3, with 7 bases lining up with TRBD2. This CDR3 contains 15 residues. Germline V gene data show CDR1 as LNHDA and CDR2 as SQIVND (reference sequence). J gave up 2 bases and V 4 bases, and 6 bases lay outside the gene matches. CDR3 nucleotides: TGTGCCAGTAGTAGACGTCTAGCGGACACAGATACGCAGTATTTT. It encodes CASSRRLADTDTQYF.

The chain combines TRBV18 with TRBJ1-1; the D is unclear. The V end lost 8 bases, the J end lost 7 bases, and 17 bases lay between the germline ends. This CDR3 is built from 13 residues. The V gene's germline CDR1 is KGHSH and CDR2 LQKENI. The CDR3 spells CASLRAFRGEAFF. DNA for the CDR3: TGTGCCAGCCTAAGGGCGTTTCGGGGTGAAGCTTTCTTT.

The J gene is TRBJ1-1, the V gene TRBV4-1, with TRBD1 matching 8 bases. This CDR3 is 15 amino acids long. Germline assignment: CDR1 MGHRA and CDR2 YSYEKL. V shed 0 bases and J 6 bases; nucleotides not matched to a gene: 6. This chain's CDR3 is CASSQETGGGAEAFF. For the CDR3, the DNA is TGCGCCAGCAGCCAAGAAACAGGGGGGGGCGCTGAAGCTTTCTTT.

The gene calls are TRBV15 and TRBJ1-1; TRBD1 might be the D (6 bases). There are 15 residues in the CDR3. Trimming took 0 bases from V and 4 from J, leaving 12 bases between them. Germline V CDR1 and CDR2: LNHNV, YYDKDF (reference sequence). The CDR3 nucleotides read TGTGCCACCAGCAGAGATACAGGGAGAGTCACTGAAGCTTTCTTT. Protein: CATSRDTGRVTEAFF.

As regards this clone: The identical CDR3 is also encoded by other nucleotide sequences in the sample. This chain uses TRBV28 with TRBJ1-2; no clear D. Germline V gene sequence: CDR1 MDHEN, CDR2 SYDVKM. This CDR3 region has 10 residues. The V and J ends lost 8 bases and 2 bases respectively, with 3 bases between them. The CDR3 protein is CASENYGYTF. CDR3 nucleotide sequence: TGTGCCAGCGAGAACTATGGCTACACCTTC.

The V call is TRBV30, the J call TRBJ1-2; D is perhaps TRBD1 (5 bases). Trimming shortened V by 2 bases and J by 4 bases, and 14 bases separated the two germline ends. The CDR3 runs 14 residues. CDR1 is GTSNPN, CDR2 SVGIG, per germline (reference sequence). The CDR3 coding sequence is TGTGCCTGGAGTATATGGGGCGGAAGCTATGGCTACACCTTC. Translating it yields CAWSIWGGSYGYTF.